Described below is a single T cell receptor (beta chain) sequence and its context. This clone was recorded a few times. Its antigen is not yet known. Base-call qualities are not available, and no considerably larger clone is one nucleotide away. In total, 630 or so healthy bone marrow donors made up the cohort. All cohort members were sampled while nominally healthy, although unrecorded immune exposures were likely present. The donor tested CMV seronegative and was one of the 352 seronegative cohort members. Each donor provided a peripheral blood sample, and peripheral blood mononuclear cells were used for TCR beta sequencing. The Qiagen DNeasy Blood Extraction Kit was used to extract genomic DNA from the blood cell samples. To prepare the library, the immunoSEQ multiplex PCR assay was applied. For the multiplex PCR, a mixture combining 60 forward primers for TCR Vbeta segments and 13 reverse primers for TCR Jbeta segments was used. A multiplex PCR assay on genomic DNA amplified the CDR3 region of rearranged TCR beta genes. On the Illumina HiSeq System, the amplified TCR beta libraries were sequenced as 87-base-pair reads. In the paper's pipeline: Across the roughly 640 repertoires, a later analysis counted around 80 million unique TCR beta chains, roughly 11 million of which were shared by at least two donors. To remove PCR and sequencing errors, raw reads were error-corrected and collapsed into unique sequences using a nearest-neighbor algorithm that merged closely related sequences. CDR3 sequences were aligned to IMGT reference sequences to assign V, D and J gene segments. Each retained sequence needed at least a six-nucleotide match to both a V gene segment and a J gene segment. A rearrangement was called productive if the CDR3 had no stop codons and remained in frame with V and J, and every other rearrangement was called non-productive. Following IMGT convention, CDR3 was defined as the stretch from the second conserved V-encoded cysteine to the conserved J-encoded phenylalanine. The earlier analysis of 500 to 650 of the donors excluded any sequence lacking an unambiguous match to a single V gene segment. In an earlier analysis of almost 600 of the donors, a V segment was called functional when productive rearrangements were above 56.7%, and segregating when the standard deviation between donors exceeded 5%. A statistical classification framework was built to diagnose cytomegalovirus status from the catalog of TCR beta chain sequences. In a later analysis, V and J genes were assigned by comparing TCR nucleotide sequences against IMGT/GENE-DB human TR gene sequences. Using the TCRdist pipeline, a later analysis assigned CDR3 sequences along with most-parsimonious VDJ recombination scenarios. In a later analysis, every TCR beta chain was defined by the combination of its CDR3 amino acid sequence and its V-gene family, and reads without a unique V-gene family were dropped. As a way to deal with suspected cross-contamination and a sequencing artifact, a later analysis dropped hundreds of nucleotide sequences that were highly shared and had low generation probability. A later analysis calculated a clonal expansion index for each public chain from normalized within-repertoire ranks of inferred template counts. In a later analysis, generation probabilities were computed with a VDJ recombination model fitted to out-of-frame rearrangements, and the resulting probabilities were checked against IGoR. A later analysis scored TCR-TCR, TCR-HLA and TCR-CMV co-occurrence with hypergeometric tests, applying a repertoire-size bias correction to TCR pairs. In a later analysis, false discovery rates were estimated by permuting HLA or CMV assignments 20 times. A later analysis grouped co-occurring TCRs with DBSCAN, adding TCRdist sequence similarity when clustering within HLA-allele-positive subsets. Repertoires with fewer than 30,000 or more than 120,000 public chains were left out of co-occurrence clustering, as were about 5 repertoires with anomalous nucleotide sharing. Sourced from immuneACCESS, this table was stored by TCRdb with only in-frame sequences that have V and J called. A share of the clones is absent; for the studies checked, an unresolved V gene accounts for under half, and the remainder has no known explanation. V and J calls and clone size are as listed in that table; D and trimming were resolved from the DNA. For this sample the table gives about 120,000 clones, of which about four fifths were detected only once. 1.6% of the sample belongs to the ten largest clones.

The source of the sample is a study of cytomegalovirus exposure and HLA in healthy donors (dated by TCRdb to 2016 to 2017). Background for the entire study: An earlier analysis of approximately 640 of the donors reported roughly 270 Gb of sequence data and some 100 million unique TCR beta sequences from some 180 million T cells. Approximately 310 gigabases of sequencing data and about 92 million unique TCR sequences made up an early release that covered over 550 HLA-typed donors. Of the 350 to 450 genotyped donors, over 80% were placed in the genetic ancestry cluster associated with self-reported Caucasian donors. The study aimed to test whether cataloging public T cell receptors could reveal signatures of past pathogen exposure. The T cell repertoires of 670 or so subjects were profiled by immunosequencing and related to cytomegalovirus serostatus. Along with the approximately 650-subject first cohort, a separate validation cohort of some 130 different subjects was used. The study combined high-throughput TCR immunosequencing, statistical association of individual TCRs with disease status, and machine learning to predict cytomegalovirus infection status. A later analysis re-examined previously published TCR beta repertoires from just over 650 donors and added high-resolution HLA genotyping to investigate patterns of TCR occurrence. The later analysis used no new phenotypic data to find candidate immune exposures, relying instead on TCR beta sequences and their occurrence across donors. An earlier analysis of about 600 of the donors used high-throughput TCR beta sequencing to judge whether each TCR beta V gene segment behaved as functional or pseudogenic. Donor age, sex, ethnicity and CMV serostatus were compiled alongside the repertoire data. In a later genetic analysis, genome-wide SNP genotypes for about three fifths of the roughly 670 donors were used, and that subset was treated as a discovery cohort. Every repertoire in the discovery cohort had been generated on one and the same sequencing platform. HLA typing covered class I and class II loci at four-digit resolution. Typing coverage differed by locus: A, B, C, DRB1 and DQB1 were typed in roughly 620-640 donors, DQA1 in about 560, DPA1 in 600 to 610, and DPB1 in around 440. Several DR-DQ haplotypes were handled as single units for association and clustering because linkage in the cohort was strong. Among roughly 400 genotyped donors of the cohort, an average of 235,054 unique TCR beta nucleotide sequences were sequenced per donor, about a sixth of them non-productive. Study-wide findings and limitations: A group of highly shared sequence variants was considered likely to be a technical artifact of the sequencing pipeline. A total of about 180 TCR beta chains were listed by the study as associated with cytomegalovirus. Because some donors lacked HLA typing at each locus, the association tests relied only on the typed subset. This cohort had only TCR beta chains sequenced, and the lack of alpha or paired-chain data limited which features could be detected. Linkage disequilibrium might explain the correlated functional status among segregating V segments, but an unknown experimental factor could not be ruled out. For the cohort, immune exposure information was limited to CMV serostatus. It was suggested by the authors that the approach could potentially be generalized to other disease states and immunological phenotypes. Most TCR sequences were seen in very few donors, while some public TCRs were found in many individuals. A later analysis found that TCR association rates varied across HLA loci, with DRB1 alleles showing the most associated TCRs and HLA-C alleles the fewest. A further reported finding was that TCR beta sequences accurately predicted the HLA-A and HLA-B alleles for most subjects in the first cohort. In a later genetic analysis, a missense DCLRE1C variant was associated with V-gene and J-gene trimming of TCR beta chains, and the association was replicated in an independent cohort. In a later genetic analysis, fewer N-insertions in productive TCRs were reported among donors in an Asian-associated ancestry cluster than the 666-donor mean. Assigning TCR associations to individual alleles was difficult when HLA alleles, especially DR and DQ, strongly co-occurred. Several of the top co-occurrence clusters appeared to be linked to parvovirus B19, influenza, CMV and Epstein-Barr virus, according to a later analysis. The earlier analysis of nearly 600 of the donors excluded about 16 rarely observed V segments, including chromosome 9 orphons, because counts were too low. Presence/absence analyses assumed roughly uniform sequencing depth across donors, an assumption that may not hold. According to a later analysis, most CMV-associated TCR beta chains appeared to be HLA-restricted, and the HLA associations seemed to be driven largely by CMV exposure. In a later analysis, HLA-associated TCR beta chains showed more clonal expansion and lower generation probabilities than non-associated chains that were equally common. A few of the identified cytomegalovirus-associated TCR beta chains were confirmed in vitro to be specific for cytomegalovirus antigens. The classifier was reported to diagnose cytomegalovirus status with high specificity and sensitivity in both the original cohort and the validation cohort. In an earlier analysis of approximately 590 of the donors, most TCR beta V segments appeared in productive rearrangements about 87% or about 30% of the time, broadly matching IMGT annotations. At a false discovery rate of 0.05, a later analysis linked under 20,000 TCR beta sequences to specific HLA alleles.

The receptor comes from a woman between 18 and 29 years old in good health and CMV-seronegative. The sequencing input was PBMCs.

The DNA is TGCGCCAGCAGCGCAGGGACAGGGGGAAACTATGGCTACACCTTC. Its protein product is CASSAGTGGNYGYTF. The sequence links TRBV5-1 to TRBJ1-2; the central 11 bases match TRBD1. CDR1 and CDR2 were assigned from the germline V gene as SGHRS and YFSETQ. Trimming leaves V shorter by 4 bases and J shorter by 2 bases, with the junction holding 4 bases beyond the gene matches. The CDR3 runs 15 residues from the cysteine to the phenylalanine. Kept here is only the CDR3 DNA, which spans 45 bases and is read in frame from base 1.